This T cell receptor (beta chain) was recovered during a study of cytomegalovirus exposure and HLA in healthy donors. Study-level results: The classifier was said to identify cytomegalovirus status with high specificity and sensitivity. Analysis performed later showed TCR beta chains linked to HLA being more clonally expanded than equally common others.

The PCR made use of 60 Vbeta and 13 Jbeta primers. Assay used: immunoSEQ multiplex PCR; TCRdb lists only in-frame clones, some missing. Here the sample spans roughly 130,000 clones, roughly four fifths being singletons. This clone was counted between two and nine times. As yet, its antigen is unknown. This cohort consisted of healthy bone marrow donors. Nominally healthy donors provided the samples, though records likely missed some immune exposures. Germline V gene lookup returns CDR1 WSHSY and CDR2 SAAADI. Trimming left V 2 bases short and J 0 bases short, with 8 bases between. The CDR3 is made up of 14 amino acids.

The sequencing sample was made of PBMCs. V is TRBV10-2 and J is TRBJ2-7; no firm D call. The source is a boy younger than 10 in good health and CMV-seronegative. DNA of the CDR3: TGCGCCAGCAGTGAGGATGGAGTCTCCTACGAGCAGTACTTC. It translates to CASSEDGVSYEQYF.